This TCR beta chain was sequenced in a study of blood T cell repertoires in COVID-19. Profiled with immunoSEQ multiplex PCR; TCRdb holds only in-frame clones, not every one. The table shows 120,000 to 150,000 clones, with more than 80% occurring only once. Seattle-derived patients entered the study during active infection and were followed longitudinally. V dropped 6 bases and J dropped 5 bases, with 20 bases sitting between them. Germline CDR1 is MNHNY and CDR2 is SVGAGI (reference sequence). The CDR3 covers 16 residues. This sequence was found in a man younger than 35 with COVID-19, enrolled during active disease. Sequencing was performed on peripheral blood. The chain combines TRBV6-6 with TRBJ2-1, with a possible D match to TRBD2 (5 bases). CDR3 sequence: CASSFNSASENNEQFF. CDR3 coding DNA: TGTGCCAGCAGCTTTAATAGCGCGAGCGAAAACAATGAGCAGTTCTTC.